These 10 T cell receptor beta chains came from one sample sequenced in a study of CD4 and CD8 cells across lung adenocarcinoma regions. TCRdb used MiXCR to reprocess the PCR reads, holding one entry per CDR3 protein. The table lists under 8,000 distinct CDR3 sequences, about 54% of them singletons. The sequenced material came from CD8+ T cells from the center of a lung tumor. The origin of the receptors is a male donor with lung adenocarcinoma. The CD4 and CD8 labels of this study may be unreliable.

The chain recombines TRBV6-1 with TRBJ2-1; D unclear. Near its end, the DNA agrees better with TRBJ2-7, so the J call may be wrong. The length of the CDR3 is 13 residues. Germline V gene sequence: CDR1 MNHNS, CDR2 SASEGT. CDR3: CASSVENSYEQYF. For the CDR3, the DNA is TGTGCCAGCAGCGTAGAAAATTCCTACGAGCAGTACTTC.

The V and J genes are TRBV7-2 and TRBJ2-3, with 7 bases aligning to TRBD1. Germline trimming cut 2 bases from V and 2 bases from J; bases unmatched to any gene: 4. The CDR3 consists of 15 residues. Per the germline V gene, CDR1 is SGHTA and CDR2 is FQGNSA. CDR3 bases: TGTGCCAGCAGCTTAAGGGGGCAAGCCACAGATACGCAGTATTTT. Its protein is CASSLRGQATDTQYF.

This clonotype was seen at least ten times. A read error is possible here, since a much larger clone lies one base away. The chain is built from TRBV6-1 and TRBJ2-5; 9 bases are a match to TRBD1. The CDR3 is 15 residues long. The V and J ends lost 7 bases and 11 bases, in that order; junction bases with no gene match: 17. Germline values: CDR1 MNHNS, CDR2 SASEGT. As DNA, the CDR3 is TGTGCCAGCAACGTGGGGACAGGGAGGTACAATGAGCAGTACTTC. This sequence encodes CASNVGTGRYNEQYF.

This clonotype appeared a single time. A junction boundary mismatches the germline segment, possibly from a read error. This chain connects TRBV28 to TRBJ2-5; D assignment may be TRBD1 or TRBD2 (6 bases each). The V gene's germline CDR1 is MDHEN and CDR2 SYDVKM. The CDR3 is made up of 15 amino acids. CDR3 nucleotide sequence: TGTGCCGGGGGGCCCGCTAGCCGAGACCCAGAGACGCAGTACTTT. Residues: CAGGPASRDPETQYF. Full variable domain (missing parts from reference TRBV28 and TRBJ2-5): DVKVTQSSRYLVKRTGEKVFLECVQDMDHENMFWYRQDPGLGLRLIYFSYDVKMKEKGDIPEGYSVSREKKERFSLILESASTNQTSMYLCAGGPASRDPETQYFGPGTRLLVL.

By sample fraction, this clonotype is medium-sized. V is TRBV6-2 or TRBV6-3 and J is TRBJ2-3; D is uncertain. Trimming took 7 bases from V and 0 from J, leaving 11 bases between them. Per the germline V gene, CDR1 is MNHEY and CDR2 is SVGEGT. The CDR3 totals 14 residues. Here the CDR3 reads CASKDPGSTDTQYF. The DNA of the CDR3 is TGTGCCAGCAAAGACCCCGGGAGCACAGATACGCAGTATTTT.

The sample holds a few counts of this clonotype. The CDR3 bases are TGTGCCAGCAGTGCTGAACAGGGATTGGGCAATCAGCCCCAGCATTTT. Amino acids: CASSAEQGLGNQPQHF. The gene calls are TRBV6-1 and TRBJ1-5, with TRBD1 as a possible D gene (6 bases). Germline V gives CDR1 MNHNS, CDR2 SASEGT. Trimming took 4 bases from V and 2 from J, leaving 15 bases between them. This CDR3 has 16 residues.

Points on this clonotype: The junction does not match germline at one end; this may be a read error. V is TRBV6-1 and J is TRBJ2-5; D may be TRBD1 or TRBD2 (7 bases each). The CDR3 is 14 residues long. Germline CDR1 and CDR2: MNHNS and SASEGT. CDR3 amino acids: CASRGGGAPETQYF. CDR3 bases: TGTGCGAGCAGGGGGGGAGGGGCCCCAGAGACGCAGTACTTC.

This clonotype has more than one count but fewer than ten. The J gene is TRBJ2-1, the V gene TRBV7-2, with 8 bases identical to TRBD2. Germline CDR1 and CDR2: SGHTA and FQGNSA. This CDR3 comprises 15 residues. With V trimmed by 5 bases and J by 0 bases, 3 bases remained unmatched. CDR3 protein: CASSISGNSYNEQFF. The CDR3 region has the DNA TGTGCCAGCAGCATTAGCGGGAACTCCTACAATGAGCAGTTCTTC.

V and J are TRBV6-1 and TRBJ2-1; D not certain. The J call may be in error: the DNA end matches TRBJ2-7 better. The V gene's germline CDR1 is MNHNS and CDR2 SASEGT. The CDR3 is made up of 13 amino acids. The CDR3 sequence: CASSEGQTYEQYF. The CDR3 bases are TGTGCCAGCAGTGAGGGTCAGACCTACGAGCAGTACTTC.

This chain uses TRBV12-3 or TRBV12-4 with TRBJ2-5; TRBD1 or TRBD2 may be the D gene (5 bases each). V shed 6 bases and J shed 0 bases, with 17 bases lying between them. The CDR3 loop spans 16 amino acids. The CDR3 DNA sequence: TGTGCCAGCAGGGGGGACGCGGGCCGTGACCAAGAGACCCAGTACTTC. This sequence encodes CASRGDAGRDQETQYF.